Presented here are 10 T cell receptor beta chains from one specimen sequenced in a study of PD-1 blockade in classical Hodgkin lymphoma. This table comes from immunoSEQ multiplex PCR, and its TCRdb copy is limited to in-frame clones, with some not included. The sample contains tens of thousands of clones, roughly three quarters of which appear only once. Time point indicated: cycle 4 day 1 (C4D1), after more than 5 weeks of nivolumab. All trial patients relapsed after autologous stem cell transplantation. The sample consisted of peripheral blood mononuclear cells (PBMCs), taken before the fourth cycle of nivolumab. These receptor sequences come from a human donor with classical Hodgkin lymphoma.

The chain recombines TRBV10-1 with TRBJ1-1; a possible D gene is TRBD1 (6 bases). Per germline, CDR1 WNHNN and CDR2 SYGVQD (reference sequence). The V and J ends lost 6 bases and 5 bases respectively, with 13 bases between them. The CDR3 runs 13 residues. The CDR3 region is CASRQGGGTEAFF. The CDR3 DNA sequence: TGCGCCAGCAGACAGGGAGGGGGTACTGAAGCTTTCTTT.

V is TRBV28 and J is TRBJ2-7; a possible D gene is TRBD2 (6 bases). The CDR3 totals 15 residues. V shed 6 bases and J shed 3 bases, with 18 bases lying between them. The germline V gene has CDR1 MDHEN and CDR2 SYDVKM. CDR3 amino acids: CASSLVSAGGYEQYF. The CDR3 DNA reads TGTGCCAGCAGCCTCGTGTCGGCCGGGGGCTACGAGCAGTACTTC.

The chain is built from TRBV18 and TRBJ1-5; possibly TRBD1 for D (5 bases). Germline V gene sequence: CDR1 KGHSH, CDR2 LQKENI. V was shortened by 1 base and J by 2 bases, with 12 bases between the two germline ends. The CDR3 totals 16 residues. CDR3 region: CASSPRGGRGNQPQHF. The CDR3 DNA is TGTGCCAGCTCACCACGGGGGGGTAGGGGCAATCAGCCCCAGCATTTT.

This chain links TRBV7-2 with TRBJ2-2; 12 bases line up with TRBD2. From germline, CDR1 is SGHTA and CDR2 FQGNSA. The CDR3 is 15 residues long. Unmatched junction bases numbered 3, after V lost 4 bases and J lost 6 bases. This CDR3 is CASSSTSGSPGELFF. Here the CDR3 DNA reads TGTGCCAGCAGCTCGACTAGCGGGAGTCCCGGGGAGCTGTTTTTT.

The chain couples TRBV7-8 to TRBJ1-1, with 7 bases identical to TRBD1. The CDR3 is 15 residues long. Germline V gene lookup returns CDR1 SGHVS and CDR2 FQNEAQ. The junction had 5 bases not matched to a gene; V was cut back by 3 bases and J by 1 base. The CDR3 bases are TGTGCCAGCAGCTTTCCCGGGACAGCGAACACTGAAGCTTTCTTT. It translates to CASSFPGTANTEAFF.

The chain employs TRBV6-1 and TRBJ1-5, with TRBD1 as a possible D gene (6 bases). The CDR3 spans 13 residues. Between the trimmed V and J ends, which lost 6 bases and 4 bases, there was a span of 10 bases. Germline V gene data show CDR1 as MNHNS and CDR2 as SASEGT. CDR3 sequence: CASRITGNQPQHF. In DNA, the CDR3 is TGTGCCAGCAGGATTACAGGGAATCAGCCCCAGCATTTT.

This chain connects TRBV18 to TRBJ1-3; 7 bases are a match to TRBD1. Germline V lookup: CDR1 KGHSH, CDR2 LQKENI. V was clipped by 4 bases and J by 2 bases; unmatched bases: 8. The CDR3 runs 16 residues. CDR3 in amino acids: CASSLGQVEAGNTIYF. The CDR3 DNA reads as TGTGCCAGCTCACTTGGACAGGTTGAGGCTGGAAACACCATATATTTT.

The chain employs TRBV11-2 and TRBJ1-2; a weak D match, TRBD1 (5 bases). Germline CDR1 and CDR2: SGHAT and FQNNGV. The germline V and J ends were trimmed by 5 bases and 0 bases, with 7 bases remaining between them. The CDR3 has 13 residues. CDR3 sequence: CASSTRANYGYTF. The CDR3 bases are TGTGCCAGCAGCACCAGGGCTAACTATGGCTACACCTTC.

The gene calls are TRBV11-2 and TRBJ1-2; no clear D gene. The CDR3 extends over 13 amino acids. Germline V CDR1 and CDR2: SGHAT, FQNNGV. The V gene lost 3 bases and the J gene lost 3 bases, with 8 bases spanning the gap. In nucleotides, the CDR3 is TGTGCCAGCAGCTTCTCGGCGGACTATGGCTACACCTTC. Encoded protein: CASSFSADYGYTF.

This chain connects TRBV6-5 to TRBJ2-7; D unclear. Trimming removed 11 bases at V and 3 bases at J, with 20 bases between. The CDR3 length is 14 residues. Germline V gene sequence: CDR1 MNHEY, CDR2 SVGAGI. In DNA form, the CDR3 reads TGTGCCGTCACAAAGGAGTGGGGTGACTACGAGCAGTACTTC. Protein product: CAVTKEWGDYEQYF.